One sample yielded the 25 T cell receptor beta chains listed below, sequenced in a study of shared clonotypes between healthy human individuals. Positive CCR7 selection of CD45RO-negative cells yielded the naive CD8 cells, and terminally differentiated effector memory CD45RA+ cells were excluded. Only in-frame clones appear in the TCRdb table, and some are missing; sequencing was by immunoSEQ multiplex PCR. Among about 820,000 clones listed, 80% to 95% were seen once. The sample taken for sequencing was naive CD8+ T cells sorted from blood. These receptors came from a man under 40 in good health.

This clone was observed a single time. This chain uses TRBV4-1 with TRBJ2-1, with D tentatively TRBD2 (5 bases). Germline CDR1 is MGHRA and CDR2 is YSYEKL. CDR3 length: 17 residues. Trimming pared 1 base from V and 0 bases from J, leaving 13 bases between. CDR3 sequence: CASSQVAAGTSYNEQFF. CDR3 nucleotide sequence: TGCGCCAGCAGCCAAGTCGCTGCGGGTACCTCCTACAATGAGCAGTTCTTC.

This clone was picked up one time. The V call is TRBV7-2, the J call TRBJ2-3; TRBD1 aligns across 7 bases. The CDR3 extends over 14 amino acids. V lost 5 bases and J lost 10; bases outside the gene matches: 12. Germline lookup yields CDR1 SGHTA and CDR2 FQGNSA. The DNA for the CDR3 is TGTGCCAGCAGCGAAAGGACAGGTCGGGGTTCGCAGTATTTT. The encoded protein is CASSERTGRGSQYF.

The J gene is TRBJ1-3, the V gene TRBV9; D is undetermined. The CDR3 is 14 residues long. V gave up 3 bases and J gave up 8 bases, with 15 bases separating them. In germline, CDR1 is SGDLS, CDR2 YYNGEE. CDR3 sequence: CASSAEGFGDTIYF. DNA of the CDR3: TGTGCCAGCAGCGCAGAGGGTTTTGGGGACACCATATATTTT.

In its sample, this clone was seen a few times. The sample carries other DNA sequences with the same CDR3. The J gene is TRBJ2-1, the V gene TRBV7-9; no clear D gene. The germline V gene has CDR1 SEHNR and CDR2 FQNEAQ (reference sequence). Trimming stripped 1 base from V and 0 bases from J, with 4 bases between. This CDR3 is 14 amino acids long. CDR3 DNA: TGTGCCAGCAGCTTAGTTAGCTCCTACAATGAGCAGTTCTTC. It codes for CASSLVSSYNEQFF.

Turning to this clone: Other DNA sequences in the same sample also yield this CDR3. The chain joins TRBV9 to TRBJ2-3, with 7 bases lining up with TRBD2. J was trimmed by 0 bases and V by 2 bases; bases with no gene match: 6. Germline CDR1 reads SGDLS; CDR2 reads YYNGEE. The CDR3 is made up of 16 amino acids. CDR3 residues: CASSVGGGPSTDTQYF. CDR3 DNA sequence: TGTGCCAGCAGCGTGGGGGGAGGGCCTAGCACAGATACGCAGTATTTT.

The CDR3 protein is CASSLQGNTDTQYF. CDR3 coding DNA: TGTGCCAGCAGCTTACAGGGAAACACAGATACGCAGTATTTT. V gene TRBV7-2 combines with J gene TRBJ2-3, with D possibly being TRBD1 (5 bases). Trimming removed 2 bases from V and 2 bases from J, with 8 bases in between. From germline, CDR1 is SGHTA and CDR2 FQGNSA. This CDR3 spans 14 amino acids.

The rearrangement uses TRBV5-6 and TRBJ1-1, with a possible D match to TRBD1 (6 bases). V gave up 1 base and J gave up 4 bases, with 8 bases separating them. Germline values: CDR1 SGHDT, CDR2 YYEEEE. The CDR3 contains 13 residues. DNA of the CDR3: TGTGCCAGCAGCTTGAACAGGGCCACTGAAGCTTTCTTT. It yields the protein CASSLNRATEAFF.

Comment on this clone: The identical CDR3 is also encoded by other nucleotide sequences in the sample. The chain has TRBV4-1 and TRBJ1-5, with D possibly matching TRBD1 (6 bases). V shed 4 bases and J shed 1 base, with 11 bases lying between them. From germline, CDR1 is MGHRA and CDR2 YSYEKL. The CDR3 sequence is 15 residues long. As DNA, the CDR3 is TGCGCCAGCAGCCCCCGACAGGTGAGCAATCAGCCCCAGCATTTT. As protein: CASSPRQVSNQPQHF.

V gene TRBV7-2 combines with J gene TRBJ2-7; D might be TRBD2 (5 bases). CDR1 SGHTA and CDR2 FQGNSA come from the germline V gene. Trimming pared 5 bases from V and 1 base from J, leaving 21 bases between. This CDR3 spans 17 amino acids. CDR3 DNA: TGTGCCAGCAGCCAAGGGAGTGGGTTTTATAGTTCCTACGAGCAGTACTTC. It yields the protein CASSQGSGFYSSYEQYF.

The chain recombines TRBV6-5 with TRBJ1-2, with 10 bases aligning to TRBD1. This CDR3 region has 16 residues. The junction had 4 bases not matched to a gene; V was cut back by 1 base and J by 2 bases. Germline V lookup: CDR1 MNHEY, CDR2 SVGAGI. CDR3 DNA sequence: TGTGCCAGCAGTTACTGGACGACAGGGGGCAACTATGGCTACACCTTC. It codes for CASSYWTTGGNYGYTF.

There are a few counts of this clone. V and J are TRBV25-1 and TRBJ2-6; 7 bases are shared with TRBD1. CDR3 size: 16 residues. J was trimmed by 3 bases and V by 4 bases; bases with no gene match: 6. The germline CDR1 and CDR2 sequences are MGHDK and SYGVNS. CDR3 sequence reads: CASSGTGGFGANVLTF. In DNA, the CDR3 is TGTGCCAGCAGTGGGACAGGTGGCTTTGGGGCCAACGTCCTGACTTTC.

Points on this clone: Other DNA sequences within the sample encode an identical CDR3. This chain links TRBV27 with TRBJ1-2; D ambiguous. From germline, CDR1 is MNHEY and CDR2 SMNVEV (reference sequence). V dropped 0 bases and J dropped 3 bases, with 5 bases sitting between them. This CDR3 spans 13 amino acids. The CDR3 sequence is CASSLSMDYGYTF. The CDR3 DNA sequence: TGTGCCAGCAGTTTATCGATGGACTATGGCTACACCTTC.

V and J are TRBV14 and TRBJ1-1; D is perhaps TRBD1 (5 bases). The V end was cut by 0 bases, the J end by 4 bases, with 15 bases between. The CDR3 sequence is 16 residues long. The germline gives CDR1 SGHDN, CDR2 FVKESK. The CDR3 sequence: CASSQDFGRDFTEAFF. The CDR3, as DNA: TGTGCCAGCAGCCAAGATTTTGGCAGGGACTTCACTGAAGCTTTCTTT. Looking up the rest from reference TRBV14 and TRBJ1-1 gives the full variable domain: EAGVTQFPSHSVIEKGQTVTLRCDPISGHDNLYWYRRVMGKEIKFLLHFVKESKQDESGMPNNRFLAERTGGTYSTLKVQPAELEDSGVYFCASSQDFGRDFTEAFFGQGTRLTVV.

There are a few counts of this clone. DNA for the CDR3: TGTGCCAGCAGCGGTAGAGCGGGAAGCTCCTACAATGAGCAGTTCTTC. The encoded protein is CASSGRAGSSYNEQFF. J is TRBJ2-1 and V is TRBV7-9, with 7 bases that match TRBD2. The germline V gene encodes CDR1 SEHNR and CDR2 FQNEAQ (reference sequence). With V trimmed by 5 bases and J by 0 bases, 7 bases remained unmatched. This CDR3 has 16 amino acids.

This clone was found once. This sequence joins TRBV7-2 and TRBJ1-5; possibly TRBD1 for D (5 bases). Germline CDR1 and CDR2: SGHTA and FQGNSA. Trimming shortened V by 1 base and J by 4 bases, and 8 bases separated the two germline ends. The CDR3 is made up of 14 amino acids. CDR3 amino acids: CASSLVGQNQPQHF. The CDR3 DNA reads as TGTGCCAGCAGCTTAGTGGGGCAGAATCAGCCCCAGCATTTT.

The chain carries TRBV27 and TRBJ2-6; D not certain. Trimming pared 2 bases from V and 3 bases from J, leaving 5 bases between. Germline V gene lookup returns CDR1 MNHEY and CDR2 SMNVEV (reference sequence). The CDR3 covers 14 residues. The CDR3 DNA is TGTGCCAGCAGTTTAGCGTTTGGGGCCAACGTCCTGACTTTC. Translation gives CASSLAFGANVLTF.

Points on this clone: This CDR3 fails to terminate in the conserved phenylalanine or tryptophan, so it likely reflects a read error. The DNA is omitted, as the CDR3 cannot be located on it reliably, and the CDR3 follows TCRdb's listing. The CDR3 sequence is CASSQSSGPMGV. The chain uses TRBV6-6 and TRBJ2-3; no check of the table's D call, TRBD2, against the DNA was made. Germline V CDR1 and CDR2: MNHNY, SVGAGI (reference sequence). The CDR3 numbers 12 amino acids, ends counted.

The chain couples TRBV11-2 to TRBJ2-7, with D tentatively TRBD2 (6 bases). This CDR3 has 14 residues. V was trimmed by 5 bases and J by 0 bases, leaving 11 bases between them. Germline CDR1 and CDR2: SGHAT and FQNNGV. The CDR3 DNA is TGTGCCAGCAGCGCCCGGGGGAACTCCTACGAGCAGTACTTC. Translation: CASSARGNSYEQYF.

CDR3 amino acids: CASSFKGGDGYTF. The CDR3 DNA is TGTGCCAGCAGTTTTAAGGGAGGGGATGGCTACACCTTC. The chain joins TRBV27 to TRBJ1-2; D is possibly TRBD1 (5 bases). Germline CDR1 reads MNHEY; CDR2 reads SMNVEV (reference sequence). There are 13 residues in the CDR3. Trimming left V 3 bases short and J 6 bases short, with 11 bases between.

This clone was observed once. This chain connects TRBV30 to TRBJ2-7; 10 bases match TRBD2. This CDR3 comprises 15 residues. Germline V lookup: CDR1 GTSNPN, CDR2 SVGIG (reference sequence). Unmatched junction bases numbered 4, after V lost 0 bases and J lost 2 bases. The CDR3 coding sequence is TGTGCCTGGAGTGTTAGAGCGGGAGGGGCCTACGAGCAGTACTTC. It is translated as CAWSVRAGGAYEQYF.

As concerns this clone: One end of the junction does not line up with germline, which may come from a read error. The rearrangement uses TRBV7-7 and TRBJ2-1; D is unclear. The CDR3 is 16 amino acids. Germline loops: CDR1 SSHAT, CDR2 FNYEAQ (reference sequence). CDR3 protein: CASSLARELGYNEQFF. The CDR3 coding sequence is TGTGCTAGCAGCTTAGCTCGAGAGTTGGGCTACAATGAGCAGTTCTTC. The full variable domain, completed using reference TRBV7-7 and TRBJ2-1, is GAGVSQSPRYKVTKRGQDVTLRCDPISSHATLYWYQQALGQGPEFLTYFNYEAQPDKSGLPSDRFSAERPEGSISTLTIQRTEQRDSAMYRCASSLARELGYNEQFFGPGTRLTVL.

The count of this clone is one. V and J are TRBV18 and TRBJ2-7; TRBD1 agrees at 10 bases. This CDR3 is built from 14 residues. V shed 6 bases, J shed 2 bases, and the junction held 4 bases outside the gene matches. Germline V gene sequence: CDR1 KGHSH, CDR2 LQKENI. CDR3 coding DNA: TGTGCCAGCTCTGCGGGGACAGGGGCCTACGAGCAGTACTTC. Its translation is CASSAGTGAYEQYF.

The CDR3 spells CASSLRRAGNQPQHF. CDR3 bases: TGTGCCAGCAGCTTGCGCAGGGCTGGCAATCAGCCCCAGCATTTT. The rearrangement uses TRBV5-5 and TRBJ1-5, with D possibly matching TRBD1 (5 bases). Germline V gene lookup returns CDR1 SGHKS and CDR2 YYEKEE (reference sequence). Trimming shortened V by 1 base and J by 2 bases, and 10 bases separated the two germline ends. CDR3 length: 15 amino acids.

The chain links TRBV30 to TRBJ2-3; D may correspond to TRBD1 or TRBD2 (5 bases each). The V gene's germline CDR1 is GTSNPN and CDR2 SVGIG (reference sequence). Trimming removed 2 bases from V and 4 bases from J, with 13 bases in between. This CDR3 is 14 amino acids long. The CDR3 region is CAWSRGSGADTQYF. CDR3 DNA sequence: TGTGCCTGGAGTAGGGGCTCCGGGGCAGATACGCAGTATTTT.

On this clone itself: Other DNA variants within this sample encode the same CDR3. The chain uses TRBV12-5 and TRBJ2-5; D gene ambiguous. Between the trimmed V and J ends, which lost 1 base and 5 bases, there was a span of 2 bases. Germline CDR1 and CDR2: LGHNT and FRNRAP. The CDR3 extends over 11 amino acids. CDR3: CASGLGETQYF. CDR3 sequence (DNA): TGTGCTAGTGGTTTGGGTGAGACCCAGTACTTC. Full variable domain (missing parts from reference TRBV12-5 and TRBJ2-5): DARVTQTPRHKVTEMGQEVTMRCQPILGHNTVFWYRQTMMQGLELLAYFRNRAPLDDSGMPKDRFSAEMPDATLATLKIQPSEPRDSAVYFCASGLGETQYFGPGTRLLVL.